Listed below are T cell receptor beta chains from one sample, sequenced in a study of blood T cell repertoires in COVID-19. The repertoire was sequenced with immunoSEQ multiplex PCR; TCRdb's copy has only in-frame clones and lacks some. The sample has over 120,000 clones, about 87% seen once; the top ten hold about 40%. The sample consisted of peripheral blood. The receptor source for this set is a human donor in a cohort sampled during active COVID-19. The CDR3 runs from the conserved cysteine through the conserved F or W. The order of the fields is clone size, J gene, V gene, D gene, CDR3 DNA, CDR3 protein. D genes are given only for firm matches. For some rows the clone size is stated as once, few or many, or as a class when expanded; others skip it.

clone size: NA; J gene: TRBJ2-1; V gene: TRBV25-1; D gene: TRBD2; CDR3 DNA: TGTGCCAGCAGTGAAACTAGCGGGAGTCTAGCCTACAATGAGCAGTTCTTC; CDR3 protein: CASSETSGSLAYNEQFF
clone size: NA; J gene: TRBJ1-2; V gene: TRBV15; D gene: TRBD1; CDR3 DNA: TGTGCCACCAGCAGACAAACATCGGGACAGTCGAACTATGGCTACACCTTC; CDR3 protein: CATSRQTSGQSNYGYTF
clone size: NA; J gene: TRBJ1-5; V gene: TRBV28; D gene: TRBD1; CDR3 DNA: TGTGCCAGCAGTCACGGGACAGGGAGAGGGAGCAATCAGCCCCAGCATTTT; CDR3 protein: CASSHGTGRGSNQPQHF
clone size: NA; J gene: TRBJ1-5; V gene: TRBV19; D gene: TRBD1; CDR3 DNA: TGTGCCAGTAATTACCCGGGACAGGGACCGGGCAATCAGCCCCAGCATTTT; CDR3 protein: CASNYPGQGPGNQPQHF
clone size: NA; J gene: TRBJ1-2; V gene: TRBV11-2; D gene: TRBD1; CDR3 DNA: TGTGCCAGCAGAAGCGGACAGGGCCTAGAGGGCTACACCTTC; CDR3 protein: CASRSGQGLEGYTF
clone size: NA; J gene: TRBJ1-1; V gene: TRBV4-3; D gene: NA; CDR3 DNA: TGCGCCAGCAGCCACCTTGGGGGGGACGAAGCTTTCTTT; CDR3 protein: CASSHLGGDEAFF
clone size: few; J gene: TRBJ1-5; V gene: TRBV7-2; D gene: NA; CDR3 DNA: TGTGCCAGCAGCTTCGACAGTTCCAGCAATCAGCCCCAGCATTTT; CDR3 protein: CASSFDSSSNQPQHF
clone size: NA; J gene: TRBJ2-1; V gene: TRBV7-8; D gene: TRBD2; CDR3 DNA: TGTGCCAGCAGCTTAGAGGGCGGGAGGCCCAATGAGCAGTTCTTC; CDR3 protein: CASSLEGGRPNEQFF
clone size: NA; J gene: TRBJ2-1; V gene: TRBV20-1; D gene: TRBD2; CDR3 DNA: TGCAGTGCTAGTGGGCTAGCGGGAGTAATGAATGAGCAGTTCTTC; CDR3 protein: CSASGLAGVMNEQFF
clone size: NA; J gene: TRBJ1-6; V gene: TRBV7-8; D gene: TRBD1; CDR3 DNA: TGTGCCAGCAGCTTTGGACAGGGGAATTCACCCCTCCACTTT; CDR3 protein: CASSFGQGNSPLHF
clone size: NA; J gene: TRBJ2-7; V gene: TRBV11-3; D gene: TRBD2; CDR3 DNA: TGTGCCAGCAGCTTTGTCCAGCGGGGGGTTGGCGAGCAGTACTTC; CDR3 protein: CASSFVQRGVGEQYF
clone size: NA; J gene: TRBJ1-2; V gene: TRBV6-2/TRBV6-3; D gene: NA; CDR3 DNA: TGTGCCAGCAGTAGGGGTGACTATGGCTACACCTTC; CDR3 protein: CASSRGDYGYTF
clone size: once; J gene: TRBJ2-4; V gene: TRBV7-2; D gene: NA; CDR3 DNA: TGTGCCAGCAGCTTCTGGGGGCCAGAAAACATTCAGTACTTC; CDR3 protein: CASSFWGPENIQYF
clone size: NA; J gene: TRBJ2-5; V gene: TRBV5-6; D gene: TRBD1; CDR3 DNA: TGTGCCAGCAGCTTTCAAACAGGGGACCCTGGAGAGACCCAGTACTTC; CDR3 protein: CASSFQTGDPGETQYF
clone size: NA; J gene: TRBJ1-3; V gene: TRBV12-3/TRBV12-4; D gene: NA; CDR3 DNA: TGTGCCAGCAGGGACAGAGGAAACACCATATATTTT; CDR3 protein: CASRDRGNTIYF
clone size: few; J gene: TRBJ1-5; V gene: TRBV4-1; D gene: NA; CDR3 DNA: TGCGCCAGCAGCCAAGATCGAGGTAGCAATCAGCCCCAGCATTTT; CDR3 protein: CASSQDRGSNQPQHF
clone size: NA; J gene: TRBJ2-5; V gene: TRBV20-1; D gene: NA; CDR3 DNA: TGCAGTGCCCTAGGGGTAGAGACCCAGTACTTC; CDR3 protein: CSALGVETQYF
clone size: NA; J gene: TRBJ2-7; V gene: TRBV4-1; D gene: TRBD1; CDR3 DNA: TGCGCCAGCAGCCGACCTGTGACAGGGACGTACGAGCAGTACTTC; CDR3 protein: CASSRPVTGTYEQYF
clone size: once; J gene: TRBJ1-3; V gene: TRBV18; D gene: TRBD1; CDR3 DNA: TGTGCCAGCTCACCGGACAGGGGGTATGCCTCTGGAAACACCATATATTTT; CDR3 protein: CASSPDRGYASGNTIYF
clone size: NA; J gene: TRBJ2-1; V gene: TRBV29-1; D gene: TRBD1; CDR3 DNA: TGCAGCGTTGCTCGGACAGGCTCCTACAATGAGCAGTTCTTC; CDR3 protein: CSVARTGSYNEQFF
clone size: NA; J gene: TRBJ1-2; V gene: TRBV19; D gene: NA; CDR3 DNA: TGTGCCAGTAGTATCAGGGAAGGTGGCTACACCTTC; CDR3 protein: CASSIREGGYTF
clone size: NA; J gene: TRBJ2-1; V gene: TRBV28; D gene: NA; CDR3 DNA: TGTGCCAGCAGTTTGGTGAAGCCGGGGAATGAGCAGTTCTTC; CDR3 protein: CASSLVKPGNEQFF
clone size: NA; J gene: TRBJ2-1; V gene: TRBV7-9; D gene: TRBD2; CDR3 DNA: TGTGCCAGCAGCCCTAGCGGGGGGAGGGATGAGCAGTTCTTC; CDR3 protein: CASSPSGGRDEQFF
clone size: NA; J gene: TRBJ2-2; V gene: TRBV7-8; D gene: NA; CDR3 DNA: TGTGCCAGCAGTCCGAGGGTCGGGACCGGGGAGCTGTTTTTT; CDR3 protein: CASSPRVGTGELFF
clone size: NA; J gene: TRBJ1-1; V gene: TRBV24-1; D gene: NA; CDR3 DNA: TGTGCCACCAGTGACTCAGGGGCTCAGAACACTGAAGCTTTCTTT; CDR3 protein: CATSDSGAQNTEAFF
clone size: NA; J gene: TRBJ2-1; V gene: TRBV27; D gene: TRBD2; CDR3 DNA: TGTGCCAGCTGGACTAGCGGGAGTCGGGCGTCGTCCTCCTACAATGAGCAGTTCTTC; CDR3 protein: CASWTSGSRASSSYNEQFF
clone size: NA; J gene: TRBJ1-2; V gene: TRBV7-7; D gene: NA; CDR3 DNA: TGTGCCAGCAGCTTAGTTATGCGCGGGAGGGGGGACAACTATGGCTACACCTTC; CDR3 protein: CASSLVMRGRGDNYGYTF
clone size: NA; J gene: TRBJ1-3; V gene: TRBV4-1; D gene: TRBD1; CDR3 DNA: TGCGCCAGCAGCCAAGATGGGGCAGGGGGTTTTGGAAACACCATATATTTT; CDR3 protein: CASSQDGAGGFGNTIYF
clone size: NA; J gene: TRBJ2-3; V gene: TRBV18; D gene: NA; CDR3 DNA: TGTGCCAGCTCACCAGGCGTTGGGGGCTTAGATGCAGATACGCAGTATTTT; CDR3 protein: CASSPGVGGLDADTQYF
clone size: NA; J gene: TRBJ2-5; V gene: TRBV5-1; D gene: TRBD1; CDR3 DNA: TGCGCCAGCAGCAAAATATGGACAGGAGGCGAGACCCAGTACTTC; CDR3 protein: CASSKIWTGGETQYF
clone size: NA; J gene: TRBJ1-5; V gene: TRBV18; D gene: TRBD1; CDR3 DNA: TGTGCCAGCTCACCCGGGACAGGGTATTCTCAGCCCCAGCATTTT; CDR3 protein: CASSPGTGYSQPQHF
clone size: NA; J gene: TRBJ2-1; V gene: TRBV12-3/TRBV12-4; D gene: NA; CDR3 DNA: TGTGCCAGCAGTTTGGCAGTTGAGCAGTTCTTC; CDR3 protein: CASSLAVEQFF
clone size: NA; J gene: TRBJ2-1; V gene: TRBV7-3; D gene: NA; CDR3 DNA: TGTGCCAGCAGCTTAACGTTATACAATGAGCAGTTCTTC; CDR3 protein: CASSLTLYNEQFF
clone size: NA; J gene: TRBJ2-1; V gene: TRBV7-9; D gene: NA; CDR3 DNA: TGTGCCAGCAGCTTAATACAGGGTGAGCAGTTCTTC; CDR3 protein: CASSLIQGEQFF
clone size: NA; J gene: TRBJ2-3; V gene: TRBV6-1; D gene: TRBD2; CDR3 DNA: TGTGCCAGCAGTGAATTAGTAGCGGGAGTAGATACGCAGTATTTT; CDR3 protein: CASSELVAGVDTQYF
clone size: NA; J gene: TRBJ2-3; V gene: TRBV10-3; D gene: NA; CDR3 DNA: TGTGCCATCGGACAGTCTAGCACAGATACGCAGTATTTT; CDR3 protein: CAIGQSSTDTQYF
clone size: NA; J gene: TRBJ2-3; V gene: TRBV18; D gene: TRBD2; CDR3 DNA: TGTGCCAGCAGCACTAGCGGGGGACTCGGAGATACGCAGTATTTT; CDR3 protein: CASSTSGGLGDTQYF
clone size: NA; J gene: TRBJ1-2; V gene: TRBV7-9; D gene: NA; CDR3 DNA: TGTGCCAGCAGCTTAGAGGGGCGCTATGGCTACACCTTC; CDR3 protein: CASSLEGRYGYTF
clone size: NA; J gene: TRBJ1-3; V gene: TRBV19; D gene: NA; CDR3 DNA: TGTGCCAGTAGTATTGAAGCGACTGCTGGAAACACCATATATTTT; CDR3 protein: CASSIEATAGNTIYF
clone size: NA; J gene: TRBJ2-1; V gene: TRBV5-1; D gene: TRBD1; CDR3 DNA: TGCGCCAGCAGGGAAACAGGGGGTATTCGCTATGAGCAGTTCTTC; CDR3 protein: CASRETGGIRYEQFF
clone size: NA; J gene: TRBJ1-1; V gene: TRBV28; D gene: NA; CDR3 DNA: TGTGCCAGCAGTTCAGGCCAGACAGGAAACACTGAAGCTTTCTTT; CDR3 protein: CASSSGQTGNTEAFF
clone size: NA; J gene: TRBJ1-1; V gene: TRBV6-2/TRBV6-3; D gene: TRBD1; CDR3 DNA: TGTGCCAGCACCCCGACAGGGGGGATCAGAACTGAAGCTTTCTTT; CDR3 protein: CASTPTGGIRTEAFF
clone size: NA; J gene: TRBJ1-2; V gene: TRBV2; D gene: NA; CDR3 DNA: TGTGCCAGCAGCGCCAATAAGGACAGAAGTATCTATGGCTACACCTTC; CDR3 protein: CASSANKDRSIYGYTF
clone size: NA; J gene: TRBJ1-6; V gene: TRBV19; D gene: TRBD1; CDR3 DNA: TGTGCCAGTAGCCCGACAGGGTATGATTCACCCCTCCACTTT; CDR3 protein: CASSPTGYDSPLHF
clone size: once; J gene: TRBJ2-3; V gene: TRBV3-1/TRBV3-2; D gene: TRBD2; CDR3 DNA: TGTGCCAGCAGCCGTCAGCGGGAGGGTTTAGATACGCAGTATTTT; CDR3 protein: CASSRQREGLDTQYF
clone size: NA; J gene: TRBJ1-2; V gene: TRBV6-5; D gene: TRBD1; CDR3 DNA: TGTGCCAGCAGTCGAGCCGGGACAGATGGCTACACCTTC; CDR3 protein: CASSRAGTDGYTF
clone size: NA; J gene: TRBJ2-3; V gene: TRBV7-9; D gene: NA; CDR3 DNA: TGTGCCAGCAGCGCGACAGCTAGCACAGATACGCAGTATTTT; CDR3 protein: CASSATASTDTQYF
clone size: few; J gene: TRBJ1-6; V gene: TRBV7-2; D gene: NA; CDR3 DNA: TGTGCCAGCAGCTTAGCCGCAGGGAATTCTTTTGTCCCCCTCCACTTT; CDR3 protein: CASSLAAGNSFVPLHF
clone size: NA; J gene: TRBJ2-3; V gene: TRBV19; D gene: NA; CDR3 DNA: TGTGCCAGTGCCCTAGCTCGGGGGAGGAGCACAGATACGCAGTATTTT; CDR3 protein: CASALARGRSTDTQYF
clone size: NA; J gene: TRBJ1-1; V gene: TRBV7-9; D gene: TRBD1; CDR3 DNA: TGTGCCAGCAGCCACGGACAGGGTAGAACTGAAGCTTTCTTT; CDR3 protein: CASSHGQGRTEAFF